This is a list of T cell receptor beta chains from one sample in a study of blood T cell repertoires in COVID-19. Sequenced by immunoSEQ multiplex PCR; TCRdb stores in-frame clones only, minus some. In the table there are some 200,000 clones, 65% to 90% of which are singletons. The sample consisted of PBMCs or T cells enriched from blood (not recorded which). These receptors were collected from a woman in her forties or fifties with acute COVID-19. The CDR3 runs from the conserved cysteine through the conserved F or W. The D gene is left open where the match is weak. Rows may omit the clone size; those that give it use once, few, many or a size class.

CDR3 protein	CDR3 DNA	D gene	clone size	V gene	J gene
CASSEQGNTYEQYF	TGTGCCAGCAGTGAGCAGGGAAATACCTACGAGCAGTACTTC	NA	NA	TRBV6-1	TRBJ2-7
CASSQSGQGKNQPQHF	TGCGCCAGCAGTCAATCGGGACAGGGTAAGAATCAGCCCCAGCATTTT	TRBD1	few	TRBV23-1	TRBJ1-5
CASSNEAGGRSAQYF	TGTGCCAGCAGCAACGAAGCGGGGGGGCGGAGTGCCCAGTACTTC	TRBD2	NA	TRBV7-8	TRBJ2-5
CSASVDSRLLLAKNIQYF	TGCAGTGCTAGTGTGGACAGCCGACTATTACTAGCCAAAAACATTCAGTACTTC	NA	few	TRBV20-1	TRBJ2-4
CASSLASLSNQPQHF	TGTGCCAGCAGTTTAGCTAGCCTGAGCAATCAGCCCCAGCATTTT	NA	NA	TRBV28	TRBJ1-5
CASSQPRRGQRNTEAFF	TGTGCCAGCAGCCAACCCCGGAGGGGGCAGAGGAACACTGAAGCTTTCTTT	TRBD1	few	TRBV6-2/TRBV6-3	TRBJ1-1
CASSQLGQGPETQYF	TGTGCCAGCAGCCAATTGGGACAGGGGCCAGAGACCCAGTACTTC	TRBD1	once	TRBV4-2	TRBJ2-5
CASSNTGLAYGYTF	TGTGCCAGCAGTAACACAGGGTTGGCGTATGGCTACACCTTC	NA	NA	TRBV28	TRBJ1-2
CASSFPGTGGSRAPDEQYF	TGTGCCAGCAGCTTCCCCGGGACAGGGGGCTCTCGGGCCCCTGACGAGCAGTACTTC	TRBD1	once	TRBV7-6	TRBJ2-7
CASSYASGGADEQYF	TGTGCCAGCAGTTATGCAAGCGGGGGGGCTGACGAGCAGTACTTC	TRBD2	few	TRBV6-2/TRBV6-3	TRBJ2-7
CASSDDWNEKLFF	TGTGCCAGCAGCGATGACTGGAATGAAAAACTGTTTTTT	NA	NA	TRBV5-5	TRBJ1-4
CASSLVLTGGEYEQYF	TGTGCCAGCAGCTTGGTGTTGACAGGGGGCGAGTACGAGCAGTACTTC	TRBD1	NA	TRBV5-6	TRBJ2-7
CASTKGDTSYEQYF	TGTGCCAGCACCAAAGGTGACACTTCCTACGAGCAGTACTTC	NA	NA	TRBV6-5	TRBJ2-7
CASSQLETSATYEQYF	TGCGCCAGCAGCCAACTTGAAACTAGCGCCACTTACGAGCAGTACTTC	TRBD2	once	TRBV5-1	TRBJ2-7
CASSFQWNTIYF	TGTGCCAGCAGTTTTCAGTGGAACACCATATATTTT	NA	NA	TRBV28	TRBJ1-3
CASSTETGKENEAFF	TGTGCCAGCAGCACAGAGACGGGAAAAGAAAATGAAGCTTTCTTT	NA	NA	TRBV7-2	TRBJ1-1
CASSPDSLVGRRTEAFF	TGTGCCAGCAGCCCCGACTCTCTCGTGGGGAGAAGGACTGAAGCTTTCTTT	NA	few	TRBV3-1/TRBV3-2	TRBJ1-1
CASSQVVQGNYGYTF	TGCGCCAGCAGCCAAGTGGTACAGGGGAACTATGGCTACACCTTC	TRBD1	NA	TRBV4-3	TRBJ1-2
CASSQEAGGSYEQYF	TGTGCCAGCAGCCAAGAAGCGGGAGGTTCCTACGAGCAGTACTTC	TRBD2	once	TRBV4-2	TRBJ2-7
CASSFTSGGAGIQYF	TGTGCCAGCAGCTTCACTAGCGGGGGGGCCGGCATTCAGTACTTC	TRBD2	NA	TRBV11-3	TRBJ2-4
CASSGPVTGVEGHNEQFF	TGTGCCAGCAGCGGACCGGTAACAGGGGTTGAGGGACACAATGAGCAGTTCTTC	TRBD1	NA	TRBV9	TRBJ2-1